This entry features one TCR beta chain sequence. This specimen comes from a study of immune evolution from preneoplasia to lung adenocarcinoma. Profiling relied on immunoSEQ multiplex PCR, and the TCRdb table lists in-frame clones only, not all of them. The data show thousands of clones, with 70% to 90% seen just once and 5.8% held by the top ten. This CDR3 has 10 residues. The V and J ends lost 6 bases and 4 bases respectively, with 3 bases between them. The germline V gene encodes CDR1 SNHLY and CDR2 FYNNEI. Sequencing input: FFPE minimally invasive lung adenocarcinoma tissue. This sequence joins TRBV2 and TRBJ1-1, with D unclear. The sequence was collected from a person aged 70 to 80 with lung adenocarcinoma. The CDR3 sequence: CASRGTEAFF. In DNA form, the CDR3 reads TGTGCCAGCAGAGGCACTGAAGCTTTCTTT.